Presented here are 3 T cell receptor beta chains from one specimen sequenced in a study of CD8 T cells in ankylosing spondylitis. MiXCR, applied by TCRdb to the 5' RACE reads, yields one record per CDR3 protein. The table has 200,000 to 300,000 distinct CDR3 sequences, approximately 7.6% seen once; the top ten hold around 5.1%. The specimen was blood, either unsorted or a sorted T cell fraction (not recorded which). These receptors came from a female donor with ankylosing spondylitis or in good health (not recorded which).

The genes are TRBV11-2 and TRBJ2-1, with D possibly being TRBD2 (5 bases). This CDR3 has 13 amino acids. Germline V gene sequence: CDR1 SGHAT, CDR2 FQNNGV. V shed 5 bases and J shed 10 bases, with 15 bases lying between them. CDR3 sequence: CASSLFRREEQFF. CDR3 coding DNA: TGTGCCAGCAGCCTCTTTCGACGGGAAGAGCAGTTCTTC.

Ten or more counts support this clonotype. The gene calls are TRBV5-1 and TRBJ2-1; 7 bases map to TRBD2. Germline V gene lookup returns CDR1 SGHRS and CDR2 YFSETQ. There are 17 residues in the CDR3. V trimming: 0 bases; J trimming: 7 bases; junction bases outside the gene matches: 13. The CDR3 reads CASSLGPTGTISNEQFF. The CDR3 DNA sequence: TGCGCCAGCAGCTTGGGGCCAACCGGGACTATTAGTAATGAGCAGTTCTTC. The full variable domain, with the rest looked up from reference TRBV5-1 and TRBJ2-1, is KAGVTQTPRYLIKTRGQQVTLSCSPISGHRSVSWYQQTPGQGLQFLFEYFSETQRNKGNFPGRFSGRQFSNSRSEMNVSTLELGDSALYLCASSLGPTGTISNEQFFGPGTRLTVL.

This clonotype has at least ten counts. The CDR3 region is CASSYLAGNKNSPLHF. CDR3 in DNA: TGTGCCAGCAGTTACCTCGCAGGGAATAAGAATTCACCCCTCCACTTT. This sequence joins TRBV6-5 and TRBJ1-6; tentative D call: TRBD1 (5 bases). This CDR3 region has 16 residues. Germline-derived CDR1 and CDR2 are MNHEY and SVGAGI. Trimming stripped 2 bases from V and 7 bases from J, with 15 bases between.